This T cell receptor (beta chain) was identified in a study of T-cell memory formation after mild COVID-19. Overall study context: Clusters of TCRs were largely donor specific. General study results and limits: Clones that got smaller from day 15 to 85 had even CD4/CD8, while clones growing later tipped toward CD4+.

CDR1 MNHEY and CDR2 SVGAGI come from the germline V gene. The CDR3 consists of 15 residues. Trimming cost V 3 bases and J 6 bases; bases outside gene matches: 6. With respect to this clonotype: Its antigen is not identified.

MiXCR was run by TCRdb on the 5' RACE reads, yielding one entry per CDR3 protein. Of some 350,000 distinct CDR3 sequences in the sample, 10% to 15% were seen once. The sequence came from a young man who had mild COVID-19 (a few samples of this study predate the infection). Cell type and time point are not known. Sequenced sample: PBMCs or a T cell subset sorted from them (not recorded which). The V and J genes are TRBV6-5 and TRBJ2-5, with TRBD2 matching over 11 bases. CDR3 region: CASSYSGGAVKTQYF. Written as DNA, the CDR3 is TGTGCCAGCAGTTATAGCGGGGGGGCCGTGAAGACCCAGTACTTC.